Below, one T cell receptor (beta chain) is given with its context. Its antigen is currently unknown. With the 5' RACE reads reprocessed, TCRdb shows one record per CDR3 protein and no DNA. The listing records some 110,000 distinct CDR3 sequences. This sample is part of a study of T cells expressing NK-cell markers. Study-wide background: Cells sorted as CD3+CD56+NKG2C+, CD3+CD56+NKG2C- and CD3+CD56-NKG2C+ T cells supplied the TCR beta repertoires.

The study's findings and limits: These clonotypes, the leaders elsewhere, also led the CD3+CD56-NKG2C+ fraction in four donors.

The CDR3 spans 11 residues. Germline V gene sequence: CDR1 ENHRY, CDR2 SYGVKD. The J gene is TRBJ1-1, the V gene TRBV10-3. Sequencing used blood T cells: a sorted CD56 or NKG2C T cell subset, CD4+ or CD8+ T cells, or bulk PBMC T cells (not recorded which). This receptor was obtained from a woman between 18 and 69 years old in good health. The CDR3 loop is CAISEGTEAFF.